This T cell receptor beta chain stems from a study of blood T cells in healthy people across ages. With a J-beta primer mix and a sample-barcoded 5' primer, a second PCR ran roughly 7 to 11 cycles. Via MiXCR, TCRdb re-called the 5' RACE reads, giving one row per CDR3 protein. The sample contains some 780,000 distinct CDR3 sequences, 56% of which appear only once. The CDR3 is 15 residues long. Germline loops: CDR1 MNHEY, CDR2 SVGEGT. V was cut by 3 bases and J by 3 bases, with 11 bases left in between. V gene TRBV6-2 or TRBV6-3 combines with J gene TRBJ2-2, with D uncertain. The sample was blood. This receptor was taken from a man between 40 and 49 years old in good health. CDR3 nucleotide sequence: TGTGCCAGCAGTTATTTCGCGGTAGACACCGGGGAGCTGTTTTTT. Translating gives CASSYFAVDTGELFF.